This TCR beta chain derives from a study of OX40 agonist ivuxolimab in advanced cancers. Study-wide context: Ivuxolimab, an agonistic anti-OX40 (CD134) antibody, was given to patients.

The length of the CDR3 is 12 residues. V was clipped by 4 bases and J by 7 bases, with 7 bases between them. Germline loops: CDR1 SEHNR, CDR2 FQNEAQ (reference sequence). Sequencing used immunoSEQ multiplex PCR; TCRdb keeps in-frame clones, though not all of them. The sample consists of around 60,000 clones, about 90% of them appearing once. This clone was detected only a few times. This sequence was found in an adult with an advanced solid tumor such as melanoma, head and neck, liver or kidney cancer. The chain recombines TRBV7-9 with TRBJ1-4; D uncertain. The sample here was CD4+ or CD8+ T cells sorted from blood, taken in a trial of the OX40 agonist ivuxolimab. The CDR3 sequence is CASSSSGEKLFF. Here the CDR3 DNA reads TGTGCCAGCAGCTCGTCCGGTGAAAAACTGTTTTTT.